A single sample is the source of the 26 T cell receptor beta chains below, sequenced in a study of OX40 agonist ivuxolimab in advanced cancers. The library was generated by the immunoSEQ multiplex PCR assay. TCRdb holds this immuneACCESS table with in-frame rearrangements only. Some clones are missing; in checked studies, unresolved V genes explain under half, and the rest has no known cause. The sample data list approximately 45,000 clones, and roughly 90% of these were observed just once. The ten biggest clones cover roughly 18% of the sample. Sample: CD4+ or CD8+ T cells sorted from blood, taken in a trial of the OX40 agonist ivuxolimab. The source of these receptors is an adult with an advanced solid tumor such as melanoma, head and neck, liver or kidney cancer.

For this clone: A junction end diverges from the germline sequence, so it may reflect a read error. The rearrangement joins TRBV10-3 to TRBJ1-1; D gene unclear. Germline assignment: CDR1 ENHRY and CDR2 SYGVKD. This CDR3 has 11 residues. The CDR3 reads CAISEYTEAFF. The DNA for the CDR3 is TGTGCCATCAGTGAGTACACAGAAGCTTTCTTT.

The V and J genes are TRBV4-1 and TRBJ1-6; D may be TRBD1 (6 bases). The length of the CDR3 is 17 residues. Germline V gene lookup returns CDR1 MGHRA and CDR2 YSYEKL. V lost 2 bases and J lost 5, with 16 bases in between. The CDR3 is CASSQRSGHKDNSPLHF. The CDR3 nucleotides are TGCGCCAGCAGCCAAAGGTCGGGACATAAAGATAATTCACCCCTCCACTTT.

This clone was counted a single time. The chain couples TRBV28 to TRBJ1-5; D gene unclear. V was trimmed by 5 bases and J by 7 bases, leaving 18 bases between them. The CDR3 is 15 amino acids. Germline CDR1 is MDHEN and CDR2 is SYDVKM. CDR3 bases: TGTGCCAGCAGTCCTGTTGGGGAGGGTAAACAGCCCCAGCATTTT. Protein product: CASSPVGEGKQPQHF.

The rearrangement uses TRBV15 and TRBJ1-5; D possibly corresponds to TRBD1 (5 bases). CDR3 length: 14 amino acids. V dropped 4 bases and J dropped 0 bases, with 7 bases sitting between them. CDR1 is LNHNV and CDR2 is YYDKDF in the germline V gene (reference sequence). The CDR3, as DNA: TGTGCCACCAGCATACAGGTTAGCAATCAGCCCCAGCATTTT. This codes for CATSIQVSNQPQHF.

The gene calls are TRBV6-1 and TRBJ2-7; 8 bases are a match to TRBD1. The CDR3 length is 15 residues. Trimming took 2 bases from V and 2 from J; bases not matched to a gene: 5. Germline assignment: CDR1 MNHNS and CDR2 SASEGT. The CDR3 protein is CASSELTGVPYEQYF. The DNA of the CDR3 is TGTGCCAGCAGTGAATTGACAGGGGTACCCTACGAGCAGTACTTC.

The chain recombines TRBV7-8 with TRBJ1-6; 10 positions match TRBD1. V trimming: 5 bases; J trimming: 7 bases; junction bases outside the gene matches: 11. CDR3 size: 17 residues. The germline V gene encodes CDR1 SGHVS and CDR2 FQNEAQ. In DNA form, the CDR3 reads TGTGCCAGCAGCCAGCCCGGGACAGGGGACATAAATTCACCCCTCCACTTT. Translating gives CASSQPGTGDINSPLHF.

The chain employs TRBV27 and TRBJ2-2; D gene unclear. V was clipped by 5 bases and J by 3 bases, with 4 bases between them. The CDR3 is 12 residues long. Germline CDR1 and CDR2: MNHEY and SMNVEV (reference sequence). The CDR3, as DNA: TGTGCCAGCAGTCCCTACACCGGGGAGCTGTTTTTT. This encodes CASSPYTGELFF.

The gene calls are TRBV30 and TRBJ1-5, with D possibly TRBD1 on 6 matching bases. Germline lookup yields CDR1 GTSNPN and CDR2 SVGIG (reference sequence). V lost 1 base and J 7 bases, leaving 17 bases between the germline ends. The CDR3 length is 15 residues. The CDR3 region has the DNA TGTGCCTGGAGTGGGGAACAGGGAGGGTACCAGCCCCAGCATTTT. Its protein product is CAWSGEQGGYQPQHF. Full variable domain (missing parts from reference TRBV30 and TRBJ1-5): SQTIHQWPATLVQPVGSPLSLECTVEGTSNPNLYWYRQAAGRGLQLLFYSVGIGQISSEVPQNLSASRPQDRQFILSSKKLLLSDSGFYLCAWSGEQGGYQPQHFGDGTRLSIL.

The genes are TRBV15 and TRBJ1-2, with TRBD1 as a possible D gene (5 bases). The germline CDR1 and CDR2 sequences are LNHNV and YYDKDF (reference sequence). Trimming took 4 bases from V and 8 from J, leaving 11 bases between them. The CDR3 has 12 residues. CDR3 sequence (DNA): TGTGCCACCAGCATTGGGACTGGAGGCTACACCTTC. Protein sequence: CATSIGTGGYTF.

The rearrangement links TRBV5-4 to TRBJ2-3; D uncertain. CDR3 length: 12 residues. The germline V and J ends were trimmed by 4 bases and 2 bases, with 5 bases remaining between them. CDR1 SGHNT and CDR2 YYREEE come from the germline V gene (reference sequence). CDR3 in amino acids: CASSPATDTQYF. CDR3 sequence (DNA): TGTGCCAGCAGCCCGGCCACAGATACGCAGTATTTT.

The chain joins TRBV7-2 to TRBJ1-5; 8 nucleotides line up with TRBD1. The V and J ends lost 1 base and 5 bases, in that order; junction bases with no gene match: 10. CDR1 and CDR2 from the germline V gene are SGHTA and FQGNSA. The CDR3 loop spans 17 amino acids. The CDR3 loop reads CASSLVSGQGIYQPQHF. As DNA, the CDR3 is TGTGCCAGCAGCTTAGTATCAGGACAGGGTATATATCAGCCCCAGCATTTT.

This chain joins TRBV27 and TRBJ2-7; possible D gene TRBD2, 6 bases. Trimming left V 8 bases short and J 5 bases short, with 10 bases between. Germline V lookup: CDR1 MNHEY, CDR2 SMNVEV (reference sequence). The CDR3 runs to 11 residues. CDR3 sequence: CASSSGDEQYV. The CDR3 DNA reads TGTGCCAGCTCCTCGGGGGACGAGCAGTACGTC.

This rearrangement joins TRBV5-5 to TRBJ2-5, with D possibly TRBD2 on 5 matching bases. This CDR3 comprises 13 residues. Trimming left V 3 bases short and J 1 base short, with 7 bases between. CDR1 and CDR2 from the germline V gene are SGHKS and YYEKEE (reference sequence). CDR3 coding DNA: TGTGCCAGCAGCTCGGACTTCCAAGAGACCCAGTACTTC. Translating it yields CASSSDFQETQYF.

V usage is TRBV5-1 and J usage is TRBJ2-2; D not resolved. CDR3 length: 11 residues. The germline V and J ends were trimmed by 1 base and 7 bases, with 2 bases remaining between them. CDR1 and CDR2 from the germline V gene are SGHRS and YFSETQ. Written as DNA, the CDR3 is TGCGCCAGCAGCTTGAACGGGGAGCTGTTTTTT. It yields the protein CASSLNGELFF.

The gene calls are TRBV27 and TRBJ1-6; the D is unclear. The CDR3 loop spans 13 amino acids. CDR1 MNHEY and CDR2 SMNVEV come from the germline V gene (reference sequence). Between the trimmed V and J ends, which lost 7 bases and 7 bases, there was a span of 11 bases. The CDR3: CASTLLPNSPLHF. The CDR3 nucleotides are TGTGCCAGCACCCTACTCCCCAATTCACCCCTCCACTTT.

V is TRBV23-1 and J is TRBJ1-4, with D maybe TRBD1 (6 bases). TRBV23-1 is labeled an ORF, and its function is uncertain. The V gene lost 3 bases and the J gene lost 3 bases, with 14 bases spanning the gap. The CDR3 spans 16 residues. CDR3 protein: CASSHSTGTPNEKLFF. As DNA, the CDR3 is TGCGCCAGCAGTCATTCTACCGGGACACCTAATGAAAAACTGTTTTTT.

This clone has just one count. The rearrangement uses TRBV4-2 and TRBJ2-3, with 11 bases identical to TRBD2. Germline V gene lookup returns CDR1 LGHNA and CDR2 YNFKEQ. The CDR3 covers 15 residues. V trimming: 5 bases; J trimming: 4 bases; junction bases outside the gene matches: 5. Here the CDR3 DNA reads TGTGCCAGCAGCGAACTAGCGGGGGATTCAGATACGCAGTATTTT. Its translation is CASSELAGDSDTQYF.

The chain joins TRBV7-6 to TRBJ2-7, with 9 bases identical to TRBD1. Per the germline V gene, CDR1 is SGHVS and CDR2 is FNYEAQ. The CDR3 extends over 15 amino acids. V lost 5 bases to trimming and J lost 3 bases; unmatched junction nucleotides: 8. CDR3 in amino acids: CASSAGTGIFYEQYF. CDR3 nucleotides: TGTGCCAGCAGCGCCGGGACAGGGATTTTCTACGAGCAGTACTTC. Full variable domain (missing parts from reference TRBV7-6 and TRBJ2-7): GAGVSQSPRYKVTKRGQDVALRCDPISGHVSLYWYRQALGQGPEFLTYFNYEAQQDKSGLPNDRFSAERPEGSISTLTIQRTEQRDSAMYRCASSAGTGIFYEQYFGPGTRLTVT.

The gene calls are TRBV4-2 and TRBJ1-1; 7 nucleotides match TRBD1. Looked up from germline, CDR1 is LGHNA and CDR2 is YNFKEQ. V lost 2 bases and J lost 7; bases outside the gene matches: 10. The CDR3 is 15 residues long. Here the CDR3 reads CASSQQLGQMDEAFF. The CDR3 coding sequence is TGTGCCAGCAGCCAACAGCTGGGACAGATGGATGAAGCTTTCTTT.

The gene calls are TRBV28 and TRBJ1-1; no clear D. Germline V gene data show CDR1 as MDHEN and CDR2 as SYDVKM. Deletions cut 6 bases from V and 6 bases from J, with 8 bases between. The CDR3 totals 11 residues. In nucleotides, the CDR3 is TGTGCCAGCAGCAGAGTCTCTGAAGCTTTCTTT. It specifies CASSRVSEAFF.

The chain has TRBV9 and TRBJ2-1; D is perhaps TRBD1 or TRBD2 (5 bases each). This CDR3 comprises 15 residues. V was trimmed by 4 bases and J by 1 base, leaving 12 bases between them. Germline values: CDR1 SGDLS, CDR2 YYNGEE. This CDR3 is CASSPSGGSYNEQFF. DNA for the CDR3: TGTGCCAGCAGCCCGTCTGGGGGTTCCTACAATGAGCAGTTCTTC.

This chain connects TRBV25-1 to TRBJ1-2; no clear D. The V gene's germline CDR1 is MGHDK and CDR2 SYGVNS. The CDR3 is made up of 13 amino acids. Trimming shortened V by 3 bases and J by 3 bases, and 8 bases separated the two germline ends. The CDR3 here is CASSDRYYYGYTF. The DNA for the CDR3 is TGTGCCAGCAGTGACCGATACTACTATGGCTACACCTTC.

J is TRBJ2-5 and V is TRBV9; possible D gene TRBD1, 6 bases. This CDR3 has 15 residues. The ends were cut back, 3 bases at V and 0 bases at J, with 12 bases in the middle. CDR1 and CDR2 (germline): SGDLS, YYNGEE. CDR3 in amino acids: CASSGGQTYQETQYF. In nucleotides, the CDR3 is TGTGCCAGCAGCGGTGGACAGACGTACCAAGAGACCCAGTACTTC.

The J gene is TRBJ2-3, the V gene TRBV13, with D tentatively TRBD2 (5 bases). V was shortened by 4 bases and J by 4 bases, with 21 bases between the two germline ends. The CDR3 runs to 17 residues. Germline V gene sequence: CDR1 PRHDT, CDR2 FYEKMQ (reference sequence). This CDR3 is CASSSLSSSPPSDTQYF. CDR3 nucleotide sequence: TGTGCCAGCAGCTCCTTATCTAGCTCCCCTCCTTCAGATACGCAGTATTTT.

The gene calls are TRBV6-6 and TRBJ2-5, with D possibly TRBD1 on 6 matching bases. CDR3 length: 15 residues. V shed 0 bases and J shed 2 bases, with 10 bases lying between them. Germline-derived CDR1 and CDR2 are MNHNY and SVGAGI (reference sequence). CDR3 sequence reads: CASSYSDSFQETQYF. The CDR3 DNA sequence: TGTGCCAGCAGTTACTCGGACAGTTTTCAAGAGACCCAGTACTTC.

The rearrangement links TRBV6-1 to TRBJ1-4; TRBD1 aligns across 9 bases. Losses at the gene ends were 8 bases for V and 8 bases for J; bases not matched to a gene: 12. Germline V gene data show CDR1 as MNHNS and CDR2 as SASEGT. This CDR3 comprises 15 residues. The CDR3 bases are TGTGCCAGCGGCGCGGGACAGGGTATGAGCGAAAAACTGTTTTTT. This gives the protein CASGAGQGMSEKLFF.